Detailed here is one T cell receptor (beta chain). The data were obtained in a study of CD8 T cells in Susac syndrome. From blood CD8+ and CD4+ T cells, TCR beta sequences were generated. Random hexamers were used to reverse transcribe the RNA input (roughly 0.5 to 1 ug). MiXCR, applied by TCRdb to the immunoSEQ multiplex PCR reads, yields one record per CDR3 protein. The sample carries over 300,000 distinct CDR3 sequences, 90% to 95% recorded once. CDR1 and CDR2 (germline): DFQATT, SNEGSKA (reference sequence). This CDR3 contains 14 residues. The J segment lost 2 bases and the V segment lost 6 bases, leaving 6 bases of the junction unmatched.

V and J are TRBV20-1 and TRBJ2-7; 11 bases are shared with TRBD2. Sequencing was carried out using CD4+ T cells from PBMCs. The receptor comes from a human donor with multiple sclerosis. CDR3 sequence: CSALGLAAPYEQYF. The CDR3 DNA reads TGCAGTGCCCTGGGACTAGCGGCCCCCTACGAGCAGTACTTC.